Here is one TCR beta chain with its context. The source of the sample is a study of shared clonotypes between healthy human individuals. The authors ran unsorted PBMC replicate PCRs on about 320 ng DNA, about 30,000 T cell genomes. How the authors handled the data: ImmunoSEQ only sent back junction sequences with no quality scores, so filtering was done differently. TCRdb's copy holds only in-frame clones and misses some; the assay was immunoSEQ multiplex PCR. V and J calls and clone size are as listed in that table; D and trimming were resolved from the DNA. The table lists some 470,000 clones, less than 80% of them singletons, with approximately 13% in the top ten. With unsorted samples, genomic DNA was obtained from 90 million to 95 million PBMCs. The receptor was isolated from a woman in her forties in good health. Some clones in this sample may be carry-over from other donors' samples. Material for sequencing was PBMCs.

CDR3 protein: CASSLVVGEVETQYF. Here the CDR3 DNA reads TGTGCCAGCAGCTTAGTTGTGGGAGAGGTGGAGACCCAGTACTTC. This chain links TRBV11-2 with TRBJ2-5, with a weak D call TRBD2 (5 bases). The ends were cut back, 1 base at V and 5 bases at J, with 14 bases in the middle. In germline, CDR1 is SGHAT, CDR2 FQNNGV. The length of the CDR3 is 15 residues.